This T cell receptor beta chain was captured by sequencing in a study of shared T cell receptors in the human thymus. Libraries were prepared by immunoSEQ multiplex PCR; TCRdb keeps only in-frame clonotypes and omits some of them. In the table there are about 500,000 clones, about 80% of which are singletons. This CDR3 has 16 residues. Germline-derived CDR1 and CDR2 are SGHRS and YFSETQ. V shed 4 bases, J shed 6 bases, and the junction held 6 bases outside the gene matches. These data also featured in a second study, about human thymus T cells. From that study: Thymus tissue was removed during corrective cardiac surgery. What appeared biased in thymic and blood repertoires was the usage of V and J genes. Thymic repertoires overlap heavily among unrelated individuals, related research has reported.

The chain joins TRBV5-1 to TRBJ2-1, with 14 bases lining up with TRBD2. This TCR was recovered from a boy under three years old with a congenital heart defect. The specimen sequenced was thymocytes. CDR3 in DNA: TGCGCCAGCAGCCAGGGACTAGCGGGAGACGGCAATGAGCAGTTCTTC. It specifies CASSQGLAGDGNEQFF.